The T cell receptor beta chain described here comes from a study of cytomegalovirus exposure and HLA in healthy donors. Study conclusions and caveats: Data from an earlier analysis indicated that most TCR beta V segments were productive either about 90% or about 30% of the time. Exclusion applied to some V segments, including TRBV6-2 and TRBV6-3, as they were indistinguishable. TCR sequences were mostly rare, though some public TCRs occurred in many donors.

Notes on this clone: The antigen is undetermined.

Primers included in the PCR were 60 Vbeta and 13 Jbeta primers. Data came from immunoSEQ multiplex PCR; TCRdb stores just in-frame clones and leaves some out. Of more than 95,000 clones listed, around 77% were seen once; the top ten hold 10% to 15%. The germline gives CDR1 MGHDK, CDR2 SYGVNS. The CDR3 extends over 13 amino acids. V was pared by 4 bases and J by 9 bases, with 13 bases between. Input material: PBMCs. This sequence joins TRBV25-1 and TRBJ1-5, with D possibly matching TRBD1 (5 bases). The sequence came from a woman aged 40 to 55 in good health and CMV-seropositive. The CDR3 DNA reads TGTGCCAGCAGTGGGGGGGGTTTAGGGCCCCAGCATTTT. It specifies CASSGGGLGPQHF.